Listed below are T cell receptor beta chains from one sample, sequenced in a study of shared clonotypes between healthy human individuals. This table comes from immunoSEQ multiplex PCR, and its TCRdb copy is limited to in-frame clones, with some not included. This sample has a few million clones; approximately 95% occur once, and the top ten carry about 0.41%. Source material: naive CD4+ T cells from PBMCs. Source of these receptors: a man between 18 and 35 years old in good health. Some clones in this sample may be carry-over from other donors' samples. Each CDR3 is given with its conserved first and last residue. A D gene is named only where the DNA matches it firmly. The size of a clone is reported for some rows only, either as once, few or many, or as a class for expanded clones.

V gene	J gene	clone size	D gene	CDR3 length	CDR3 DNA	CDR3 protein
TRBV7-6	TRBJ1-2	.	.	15	TGTGCCAGCAGCCTAGGACCACTGGGAGGCTATGGCTACACCTTC	CASSLGPLGGYGYTF
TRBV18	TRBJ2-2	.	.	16	TGTGCCAGCTCACCAAGGGGGGGCGCGAACACCGGGGAGCTGTTTTTT	CASSPRGGANTGELFF
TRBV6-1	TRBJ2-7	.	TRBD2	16	TGTGCCAGCAGTGAAGTCCCGGGACTAGCGGGAGTGGTGCAGTACTTC	CASSEVPGLAGVVQYF
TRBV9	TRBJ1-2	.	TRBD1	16	TGTGCCAGCAGCGCCCAGGACAGGGTTGTTAACTATGGCTACACCTTC	CASSAQDRVVNYGYTF
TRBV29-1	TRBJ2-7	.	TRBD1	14	TGCAGCGTCCACCCGGGACAGGGGAGTTACGAGCAGTACTTC	CSVHPGQGSYEQYF
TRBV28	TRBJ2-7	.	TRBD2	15	TGTGCCAGCAGTCTCCCTGGACTAGCCACCTACGAGCAGTACTTC	CASSLPGLATYEQYF
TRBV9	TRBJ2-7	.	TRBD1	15	TGTGCCAGCAGCTTACGACAGGGGCCAACCTACGAGCAGTACTTC	CASSLRQGPTYEQYF
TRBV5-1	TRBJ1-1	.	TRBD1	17	TGCGCCAGCAGCCTGAGACAGGGAGGGCCGCGGGACACTGAAGCTTTCTTT	CASSLRQGGPRDTEAFF
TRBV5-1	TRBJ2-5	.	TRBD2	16	TGCGCCAGCAGCTTGATGGGCGGGAGGACCCAAGAGACCCAGTACTTC	CASSLMGGRTQETQYF
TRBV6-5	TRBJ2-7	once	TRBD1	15	TGTGCCAGCAGGAAAGACAGGGCCAGGTCCTACGAGCAGTACTTC	CASRKDRARSYEQYF
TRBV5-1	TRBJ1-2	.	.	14	TGCGCCAGCAGCCCGACGGGGGACCACTATGGCTACACCTTC	CASSPTGDHYGYTF
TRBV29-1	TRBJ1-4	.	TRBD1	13	TGCAGCGTCCTCACAGGGGGCAATGAAAAACTGTTTTTT	CSVLTGGNEKLFF
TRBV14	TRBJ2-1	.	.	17	TGTGCCAGCAGCCCGGGTTTAAGGAGTCGAACCTACAATGAGCAGTTCTTC	CASSPGLRSRTYNEQFF
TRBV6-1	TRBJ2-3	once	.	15	TGTGCCAGCACTCGTTTGGGGGGTTCGGGAGATACGCAGTATTTT	CASTRLGGSGDTQYF
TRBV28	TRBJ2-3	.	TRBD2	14	TGTGCCAGCAGTCCTAGCGGAAGCACAGATACGCAGTATTTT	CASSPSGSTDTQYF
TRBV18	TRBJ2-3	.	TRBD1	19	TGTGCCAGCTCACAGAAATTAAAAACGGACAGGGCTAGCACAGATACGCAGTATTTT	CASSQKLKTDRASTDTQYF
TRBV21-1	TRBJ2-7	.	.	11	TGTGCCAGCCCCACTTGGGCAGAGCAGTACTTC	CASPTWAEQYF